This T cell receptor (beta chain) was recovered during a study of blood T cell repertoires in COVID-19. Clones were read by immunoSEQ multiplex PCR, and TCRdb kept only the in-frame ones, dropping some. The profile shows roughly 190,000 clones, about four fifths of them singletons. The clonotype comes from a man aged 55 to 69 with acute or convalescent COVID-19. The specimen sequenced was peripheral blood.

CDR3 DNA sequence: TGTGCCACCAGTGATCCGGGACAGGGAAGCGGGGAGCTGTTTTTT. This sequence encodes CATSDPGQGSGELFF. The rearrangement joins TRBV24-1 to TRBJ2-2; 9 bases are a match to TRBD1. Per the germline V gene, CDR1 is KGHDR and CDR2 is SFDVKD. J was trimmed by 7 bases and V by 3 bases; bases with no gene match: 5. This CDR3 is 15 amino acids long.